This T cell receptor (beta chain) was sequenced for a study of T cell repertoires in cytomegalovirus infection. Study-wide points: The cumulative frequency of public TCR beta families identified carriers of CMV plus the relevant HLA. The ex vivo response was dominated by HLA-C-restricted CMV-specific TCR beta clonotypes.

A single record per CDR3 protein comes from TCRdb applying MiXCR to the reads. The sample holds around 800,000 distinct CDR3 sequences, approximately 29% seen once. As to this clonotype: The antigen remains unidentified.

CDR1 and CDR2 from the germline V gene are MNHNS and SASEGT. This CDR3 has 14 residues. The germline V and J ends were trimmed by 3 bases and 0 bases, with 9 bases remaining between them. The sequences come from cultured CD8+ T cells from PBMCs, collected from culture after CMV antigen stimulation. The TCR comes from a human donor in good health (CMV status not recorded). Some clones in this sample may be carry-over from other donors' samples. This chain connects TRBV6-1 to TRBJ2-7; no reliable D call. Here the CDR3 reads CASSEFGSSYEQYV. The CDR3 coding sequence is TGTGCCAGCAGTGAGTTCGGTAGCTCCTACGAGCAGTACGTC.